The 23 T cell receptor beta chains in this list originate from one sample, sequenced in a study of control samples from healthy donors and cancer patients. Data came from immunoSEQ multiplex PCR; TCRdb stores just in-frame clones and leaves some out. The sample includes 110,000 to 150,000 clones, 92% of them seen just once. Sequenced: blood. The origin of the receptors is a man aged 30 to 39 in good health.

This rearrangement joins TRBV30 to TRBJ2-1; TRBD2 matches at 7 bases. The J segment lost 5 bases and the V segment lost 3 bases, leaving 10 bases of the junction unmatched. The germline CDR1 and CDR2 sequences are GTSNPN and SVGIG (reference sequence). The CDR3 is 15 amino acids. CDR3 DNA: TGTGCCTGGAGGGCATGGACTAGTGGAGACAATGAGCAGTTCTTC. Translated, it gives CAWRAWTSGDNEQFF.

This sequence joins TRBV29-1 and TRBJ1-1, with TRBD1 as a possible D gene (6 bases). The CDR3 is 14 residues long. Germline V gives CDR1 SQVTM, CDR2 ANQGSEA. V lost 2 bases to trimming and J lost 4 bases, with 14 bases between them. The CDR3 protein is CSVEYGGRSTEAFF. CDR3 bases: TGCAGCGTTGAATACGGGGGCCGGAGCACTGAAGCTTTCTTT.

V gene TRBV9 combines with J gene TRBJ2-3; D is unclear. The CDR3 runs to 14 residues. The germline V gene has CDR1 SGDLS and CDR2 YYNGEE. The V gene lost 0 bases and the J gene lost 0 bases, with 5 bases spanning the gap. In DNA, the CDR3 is TGTGCCAGCAGCGTAGTAGGGAGCACAGATACGCAGTATTTT. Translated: CASSVVGSTDTQYF. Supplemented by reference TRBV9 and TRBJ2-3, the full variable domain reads DSGVTQTPKHLITATGQRVTLRCSPRSGDLSVYWYQQSLDQGLQFLIQYYNGEERAKGNILERFSAQQFPDLHSELNLSSLELGDSALYFCASSVVGSTDTQYFGPGTRLTVL.

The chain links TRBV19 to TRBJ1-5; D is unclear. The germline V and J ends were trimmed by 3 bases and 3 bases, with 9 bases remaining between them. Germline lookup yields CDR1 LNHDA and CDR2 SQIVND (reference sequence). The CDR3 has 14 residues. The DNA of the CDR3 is TGTGCCAGTAGTATTTTAGGGTTCAATCAGCCCCAGCATTTT. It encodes CASSILGFNQPQHF.

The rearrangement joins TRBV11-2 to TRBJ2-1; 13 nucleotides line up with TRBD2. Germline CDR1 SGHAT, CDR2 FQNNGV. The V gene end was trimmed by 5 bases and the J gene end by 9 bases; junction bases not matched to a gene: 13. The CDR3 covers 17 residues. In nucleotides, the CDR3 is TGTGCCAGCAGCACTGACAGGACTAGCGGGAGAAGTATTGAGCAGTTCTTC. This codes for CASSTDRTSGRSIEQFF.

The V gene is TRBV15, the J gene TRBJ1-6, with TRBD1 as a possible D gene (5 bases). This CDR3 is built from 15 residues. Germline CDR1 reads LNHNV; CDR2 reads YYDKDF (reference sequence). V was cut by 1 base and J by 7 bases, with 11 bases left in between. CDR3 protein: CATSRGGGKNSPLHF. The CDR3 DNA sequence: TGTGCCACCAGCAGAGGTGGGGGTAAAAATTCACCCCTCCACTTT.

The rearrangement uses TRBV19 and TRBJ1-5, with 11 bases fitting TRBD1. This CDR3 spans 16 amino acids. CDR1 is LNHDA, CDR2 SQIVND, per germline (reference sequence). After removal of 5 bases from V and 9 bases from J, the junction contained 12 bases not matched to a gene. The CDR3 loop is CASSAPRDRGGPPQHF. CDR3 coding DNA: TGTGCCAGTAGTGCCCCCCGGGACAGGGGGGGCCCGCCCCAGCATTTT. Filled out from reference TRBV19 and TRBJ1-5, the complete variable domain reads DGGITQSPKYLFRKEGQNVTLSCEQNLNHDAMYWYRQDPGQGLRLIYYSQIVNDFQKGDIAEGYSVSREKKESFPLTVTSAQKNPTAFYLCASSAPRDRGGPPQHFGDGTRLSIL.

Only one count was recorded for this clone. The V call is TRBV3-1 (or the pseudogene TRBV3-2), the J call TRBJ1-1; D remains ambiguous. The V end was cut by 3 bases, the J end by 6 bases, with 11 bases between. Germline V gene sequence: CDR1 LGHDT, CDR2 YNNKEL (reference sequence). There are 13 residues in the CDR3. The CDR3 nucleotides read TGTGCCAGCAGCCAGAGGGCTTCGGCTGAAGCTTTCTTT. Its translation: CASSQRASAEAFF.

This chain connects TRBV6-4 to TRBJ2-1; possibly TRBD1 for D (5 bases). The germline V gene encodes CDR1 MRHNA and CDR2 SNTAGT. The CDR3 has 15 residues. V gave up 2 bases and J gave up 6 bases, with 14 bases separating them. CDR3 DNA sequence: TGTGCCAGCAGTGACGCTCTAACAGGACCCAATGAGCAGTTCTTC. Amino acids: CASSDALTGPNEQFF.

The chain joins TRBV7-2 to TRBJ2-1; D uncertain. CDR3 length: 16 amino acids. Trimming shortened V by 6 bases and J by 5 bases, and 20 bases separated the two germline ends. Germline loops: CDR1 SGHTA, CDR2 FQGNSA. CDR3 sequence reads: CASRPEAGAIHNEQFF. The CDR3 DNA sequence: TGTGCCAGCAGACCAGAAGCCGGAGCCATCCACAATGAGCAGTTCTTC.

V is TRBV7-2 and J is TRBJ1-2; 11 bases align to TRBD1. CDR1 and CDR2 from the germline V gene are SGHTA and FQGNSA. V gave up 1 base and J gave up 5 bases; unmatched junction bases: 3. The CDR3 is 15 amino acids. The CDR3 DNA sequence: TGTGCCAGCAGCTTAGGGGGACAGGGGGTGTATGGCTACACCTTC. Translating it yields CASSLGGQGVYGYTF. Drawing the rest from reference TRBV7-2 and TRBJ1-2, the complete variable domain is GAGVSQSPSNKVTEKGKDVELRCDPISGHTALYWYRQSLGQGLEFLIYFQGNSAPDKSGLPSDRFSAERTGGSVSTLTIQRTQQEDSAVYLCASSLGGQGVYGYTFGSGTRLTVV.

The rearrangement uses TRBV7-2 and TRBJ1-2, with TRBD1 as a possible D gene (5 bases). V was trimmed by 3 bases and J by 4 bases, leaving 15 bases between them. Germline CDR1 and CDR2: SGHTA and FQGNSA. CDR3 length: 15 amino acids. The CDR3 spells CASSLRQGFSYGYTF. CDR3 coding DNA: TGTGCCAGCAGCTTGAGGCAGGGATTCAGCTATGGCTACACCTTC.

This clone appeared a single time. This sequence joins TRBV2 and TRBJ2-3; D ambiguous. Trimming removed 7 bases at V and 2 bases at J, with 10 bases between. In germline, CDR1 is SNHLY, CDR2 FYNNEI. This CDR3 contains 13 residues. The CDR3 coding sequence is TGTGCCAGCAAATTTGGGATCACAGATACGCAGTATTTT. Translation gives CASKFGITDTQYF.

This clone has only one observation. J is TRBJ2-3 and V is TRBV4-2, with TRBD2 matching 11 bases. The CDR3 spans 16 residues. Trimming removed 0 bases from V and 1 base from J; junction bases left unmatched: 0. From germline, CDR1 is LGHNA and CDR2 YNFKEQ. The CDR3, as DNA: TGTGCCAGCAGCCAAGAACTAGCGGGGGGCACAGATACGCAGTATTTT. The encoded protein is CASSQELAGGTDTQYF.

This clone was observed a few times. In DNA, the CDR3 is TGTGCCAGCAGTCCGGACCCACTAAGCTCCTACGAGCAGTACTTC. Protein sequence: CASSPDPLSSYEQYF. The chain carries TRBV6-5 and TRBJ2-7; no firm D call. This CDR3 comprises 15 residues. Germline-derived CDR1 and CDR2 are MNHEY and SVGAGI. V was shortened by 5 bases and J by 0 bases, with 14 bases between the two germline ends.

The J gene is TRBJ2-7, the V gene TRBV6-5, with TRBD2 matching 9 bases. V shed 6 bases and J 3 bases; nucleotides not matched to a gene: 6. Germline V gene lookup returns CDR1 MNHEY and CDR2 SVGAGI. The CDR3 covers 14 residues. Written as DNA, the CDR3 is TGTGCCAGCAGAGATAGCGGGAGCATCTACGAGCAGTACTTC. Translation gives CASRDSGSIYEQYF.

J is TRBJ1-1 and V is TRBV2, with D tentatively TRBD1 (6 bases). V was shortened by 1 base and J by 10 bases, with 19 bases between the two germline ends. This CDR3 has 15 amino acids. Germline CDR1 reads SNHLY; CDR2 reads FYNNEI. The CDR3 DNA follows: TGTGCCAGCAGTGAAGGGCCCAACAGGGCTGTCTCAGCTTTCTTT. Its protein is CASSEGPNRAVSAFF.

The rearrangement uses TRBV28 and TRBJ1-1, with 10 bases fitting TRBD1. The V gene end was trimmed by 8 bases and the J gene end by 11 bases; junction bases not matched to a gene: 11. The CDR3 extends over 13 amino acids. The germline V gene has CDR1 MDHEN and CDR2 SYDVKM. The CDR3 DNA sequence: TGTGCCAGCCATGGGTGGACAGGGGGAGGGGCTTTCTTT. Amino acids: CASHGWTGGGAFF. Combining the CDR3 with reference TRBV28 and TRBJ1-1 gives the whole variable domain DVKVTQSSRYLVKRTGEKVFLECVQDMDHENMFWYRQDPGLGLRLIYFSYDVKMKEKGDIPEGYSVSREKKERFSLILESASTNQTSMYLCASHGWTGGGAFFGQGTRLTVV.

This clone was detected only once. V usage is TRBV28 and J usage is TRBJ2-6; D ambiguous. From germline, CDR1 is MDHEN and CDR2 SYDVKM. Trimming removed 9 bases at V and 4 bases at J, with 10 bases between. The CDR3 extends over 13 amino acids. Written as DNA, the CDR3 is TGTGCCAGTTCTAGATCAGGGGCCAACGTCCTGACTTTC. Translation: CASSRSGANVLTF.

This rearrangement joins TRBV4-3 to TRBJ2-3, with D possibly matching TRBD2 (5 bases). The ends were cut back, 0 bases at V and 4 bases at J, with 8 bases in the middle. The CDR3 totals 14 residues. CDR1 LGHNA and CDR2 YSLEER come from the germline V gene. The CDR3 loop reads CASSQDERADTQYF. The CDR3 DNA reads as TGCGCCAGCAGCCAAGATGAGAGGGCAGATACGCAGTATTTT.

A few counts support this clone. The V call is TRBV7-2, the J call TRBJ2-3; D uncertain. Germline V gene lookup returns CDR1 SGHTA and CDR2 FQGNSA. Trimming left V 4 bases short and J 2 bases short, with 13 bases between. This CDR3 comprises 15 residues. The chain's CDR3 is CASSSLVTPTDTQYF. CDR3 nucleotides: TGTGCCAGCAGCTCCCTAGTTACCCCCACAGATACGCAGTATTTT.

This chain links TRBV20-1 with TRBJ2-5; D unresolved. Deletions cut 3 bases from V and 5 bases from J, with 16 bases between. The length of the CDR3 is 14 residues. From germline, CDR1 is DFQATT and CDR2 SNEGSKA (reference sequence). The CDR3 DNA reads TGCAGTGCTAGTGTTGGGCAAATTGGGGAGACCCAGTACTTC. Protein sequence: CSASVGQIGETQYF.

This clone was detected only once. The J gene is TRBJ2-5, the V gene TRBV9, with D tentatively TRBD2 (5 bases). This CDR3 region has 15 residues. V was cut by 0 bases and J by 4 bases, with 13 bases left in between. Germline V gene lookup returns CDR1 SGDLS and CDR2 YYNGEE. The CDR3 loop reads CASSVEGLAVETQYF. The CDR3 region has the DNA TGTGCCAGCAGCGTAGAGGGTCTAGCTGTAGAGACCCAGTACTTC.